The 24 T cell receptor beta chains below come from one sample, sequenced in a study of T cells in Graves' hyperthyroidism and ophthalmopathy. The source material, RNA transcripts, was used to amplify TCR beta CDR3 regions. The TCR CDR3 was amplified in a first-round RT-PCR using the HTBI primer set. TCRdb reprocessed the multiplex PCR reads with MiXCR, giving one entry per CDR3 protein. Seen here are hundreds of thousands of distinct CDR3 sequences, approximately 14% observed once, and the top ten hold about 4%. What was sequenced was blood. These receptors all stem from a woman in her thirties or forties with Graves' ophthalmopathy.

This chain joins TRBV19 and TRBJ1-2; possibly TRBD1 for D (6 bases). Germline CDR1 is LNHDA and CDR2 is SQIVND (reference sequence). The CDR3 is 13 residues long. V gave up 7 bases and J gave up 5 bases, with 14 bases separating them. The CDR3 here is CASTRGGLYGYTF. The CDR3 DNA follows: TGTGCCAGTACCCGGGGGGGCTTATATGGCTACACCTTC.

This clonotype was found many times. V gene TRBV28 combines with J gene TRBJ2-7; TRBD1 or TRBD2 may be the D gene (5 bases each). The CDR3 contains 16 residues. The germline V gene encodes CDR1 MDHEN and CDR2 SYDVKM. The V end was cut by 2 bases, the J end by 0 bases, with 14 bases between. The chain's CDR3 is CASSLMVGDHSYEQYF. DNA for the CDR3: TGTGCCAGCAGTTTAATGGTAGGGGACCACTCCTACGAGCAGTACTTC.

This clonotype was seen ten or more times. The V gene is TRBV20-1, the J gene TRBJ1-2; maybe TRBD1 (6 bases). Germline V gene data show CDR1 as DFQATT and CDR2 as SNEGSKA (reference sequence). The CDR3 is 13 amino acids. The V gene lost 5 bases and the J gene lost 7 bases, with 17 bases spanning the gap. As DNA, the CDR3 is TGCAGTGCTCTAAAGGGGGAGGGTTTTGGCTACACCTTC. This encodes CSALKGEGFGYTF.

This clonotype was counted many times. The chain recombines TRBV7-2 with TRBJ2-7; 9 bases agree with TRBD1. CDR3 length: 15 amino acids. Looked up from germline, CDR1 is SGHTA and CDR2 is FQGNSA. V lost 1 base and J lost 3; bases outside the gene matches: 4. The CDR3 DNA is TGTGCCAGCAGCTTAGTGGGACAGGGAGGCTACGAGCAGTACTTC. Translated: CASSLVGQGGYEQYF.

This clonotype has at least ten counts. The gene calls are TRBV10-3 and TRBJ2-7; either TRBD1 or TRBD2 may fit D (7 bases each). The CDR3 totals 15 residues. Germline V gives CDR1 ENHRY, CDR2 SYGVKD. The germline V and J ends were trimmed by 3 bases and 2 bases, with 14 bases remaining between them. CDR3 residues: CAISDVQGGTYEQYF. CDR3 nucleotides: TGTGCCATCAGTGACGTGCAGGGGGGGACCTACGAGCAGTACTTC.

There are a few counts of this clonotype. The J gene is TRBJ1-5, the V gene TRBV19, with D uncertain. The CDR3 spans 14 residues. Trimming cost V 6 bases and J 0 bases, with 9 bases left between them. Germline assignment: CDR1 LNHDA and CDR2 SQIVND (reference sequence). As DNA, the CDR3 is TGTGCCAGTAGGATGGGAGCTAGCAATCAGCCCCAGCATTTT. Translating it yields CASRMGASNQPQHF.

This clonotype was detected many times. The chain couples TRBV20-1 to TRBJ2-5; D gene ambiguous. Germline V gene lookup returns CDR1 DFQATT and CDR2 SNEGSKA (reference sequence). The CDR3 is 13 residues long. V lost 0 bases and J lost 5, with 10 bases in between. The CDR3 protein is CSARDRATETQYF. The CDR3, as DNA: TGCAGTGCTAGAGATCGGGCTACGGAGACCCAGTACTTC.

This clonotype has a count of ten or more. This sequence joins TRBV7-2 and TRBJ1-2, with D hard to call. This CDR3 spans 13 amino acids. The ends were cut back, 5 bases at V and 5 bases at J, with 12 bases in the middle. Germline CDR1 SGHTA, CDR2 FQGNSA. This chain's CDR3 is CASSERERYGYTF. The CDR3 DNA reads as TGTGCCAGCAGCGAGCGGGAGAGATATGGCTACACCTTC. Complete variable domain (other parts from reference TRBV7-2 and TRBJ1-2): GAGVSQSPSNKVTEKGKDVELRCDPISGHTALYWYRQSLGQGLEFLIYFQGNSAPDKSGLPSDRFSAERTGGSVSTLTIQRTQQEDSAVYLCASSERERYGYTFGSGTRLTVV.

This clonotype has at least ten counts. The chain couples TRBV29-1 to TRBJ2-7; TRBD2 might be the D (6 bases). The CDR3 contains 12 residues. Trimming removed 3 bases at V and 3 bases at J, with 9 bases between. Germline-derived CDR1 and CDR2 are SQVTM and ANQGSEA. The CDR3 protein is CSVERDGYEQYF. CDR3 nucleotide sequence: TGCAGCGTTGAGCGGGACGGCTACGAGCAGTACTTC.

This clonotype was counted ten times or more. This chain uses TRBV27 with TRBJ2-7; D may be TRBD1 or TRBD2 (6 bases each). V was shortened by 8 bases and J by 6 bases, with 20 bases between the two germline ends. The CDR3 spans 14 residues. CDR1 and CDR2 from the germline V gene are MNHEY and SMNVEV (reference sequence). The chain's CDR3 is CASRHRTRGREQYF. CDR3 in DNA: TGTGCCAGCCGACACCGGACTCGGGGGCGCGAGCAGTACTTC.

CDR3 protein: CASSAGARGAEAFF. In nucleotides, the CDR3 is TGTGCCAGCAGCGCGGGGGCCCGCGGCGCTGAAGCTTTCTTT. The chain uses TRBV9 and TRBJ1-1; D may be TRBD1 (6 bases). Looked up from germline, CDR1 is SGDLS and CDR2 is YYNGEE. This CDR3 is 14 amino acids long. Trimming shortened V by 3 bases and J by 6 bases, and 15 bases separated the two germline ends.

The chain employs TRBV11-2 and TRBJ2-6; TRBD1 agrees at 9 bases. V was clipped by 4 bases and J by 3 bases; unmatched bases: 4. CDR3 length: 16 amino acids. CDR1 is SGHAT, CDR2 FQNNGV, per germline. The DNA of the CDR3 is TGTGCCAGCAGCTCCGGACAGGGGTTTGGGGCCAACGTCCTGACTTTC. It is translated as CASSSGQGFGANVLTF.

This clonotype has just one count. The rearrangement joins TRBV28 to TRBJ1-1; D remains ambiguous. The CDR3 has 15 residues. The germline CDR1 and CDR2 sequences are MDHEN and SYDVKM. Trimming took off 3 bases at V and 0 bases at J, with 11 bases between the two ends. The CDR3 DNA follows: TGTGCCAGCAGTTTTCCAGGTACCATGAACACTGAAGCTTTCTTT. Translation: CASSFPGTMNTEAFF.

In this sample, this clonotype turned up many times. V is TRBV28 and J is TRBJ1-5, with D unresolved. This CDR3 has 15 amino acids. CDR1 and CDR2 (germline): MDHEN, SYDVKM. V shed 5 bases and J shed 2 bases, with 13 bases lying between them. The chain's CDR3 is CASSLGQIGNQPQHF. The CDR3 DNA follows: TGTGCCAGCAGTCTAGGCCAGATAGGCAATCAGCCCCAGCATTTT.

There are many counts of this clonotype. The rearrangement joins TRBV6-1 to TRBJ1-5; perhaps TRBD1 as D (5 bases). Between the trimmed V and J ends, which lost 1 base and 7 bases, there was a span of 14 bases. Germline loops: CDR1 MNHNS, CDR2 SASEGT. The CDR3 consists of 15 residues. The CDR3 reads CASSEVEGGDQPQHF. The CDR3, as DNA: TGTGCCAGCAGTGAAGTGGAGGGAGGGGACCAGCCCCAGCATTTT.

The chain has TRBV6-1 and TRBJ2-5; 10 bases match TRBD1. This CDR3 region has 14 residues. Germline CDR1 and CDR2: MNHNS and SASEGT. Trimming removed 8 bases from V and 7 bases from J; junction bases left unmatched: 10. The CDR3 bases are TGTGCCAGCGCCGGGACAGGGGTTGTAGCGACCCAGTACTTC. Amino acids: CASAGTGVVATQYF.

The table lists this clonotype with many counts. The J gene is TRBJ2-7, the V gene TRBV20-1, with D possibly being TRBD2 (5 bases). CDR1 and CDR2 from the germline V gene are DFQATT and SNEGSKA (reference sequence). V gave up 3 bases and J gave up 7 bases, with 16 bases separating them. The CDR3 runs 13 residues. CDR3 nucleotide sequence: TGCAGTGCTAGGAGTGTGGGAGAGGGAGAGCAGTACTTC. It yields the protein CSARSVGEGEQYF.

V usage is TRBV27 and J usage is TRBJ2-7, with 10 bases identical to TRBD1. J lost 5 bases, V lost 5 bases, and 12 bases had no gene match. Germline V gene sequence: CDR1 MNHEY, CDR2 SMNVEV (reference sequence). The CDR3 has 16 amino acids. This CDR3 reads CASSRYRDRGSHEQYF. The CDR3 nucleotides are TGTGCCAGCAGTCGGTACCGGGACAGGGGTTCCCACGAGCAGTACTTC.

The chain links TRBV11-3 to TRBJ2-5, with 10 bases that match TRBD1. The CDR3 is 16 amino acids. Germline V gene data show CDR1 as SGHNT and CDR2 as YENEEA. Unmatched junction bases numbered 9, after V lost 4 bases and J lost 4 bases. The CDR3 reads CASSSYRDRGLETQYF. The CDR3 DNA is TGTGCCAGCAGCTCCTACCGGGACAGGGGCTTAGAGACCCAGTACTTC.

At least ten counts were recorded for this clonotype. This CDR3 reads CASSTVLAESYNEQFF. For the CDR3, the DNA is TGTGCCAGCAGTACCGTTCTAGCGGAGTCCTACAATGAGCAGTTCTTC. The chain employs TRBV6-2 or TRBV6-3 and TRBJ2-1, with TRBD2 matching 7 bases. This CDR3 region has 16 residues. V shed 5 bases and J 1 base; nucleotides not matched to a gene: 8. Germline CDR1 reads MNHEY; CDR2 reads SVGEGT.

This clonotype came up many times. The V gene is TRBV4-1, the J gene TRBJ1-1; no reliable D call. V was cut by 1 base and J by 7 bases, with 13 bases left in between. From germline, CDR1 is MGHRA and CDR2 YSYEKL. CDR3 length: 14 residues. This CDR3 reads CASSQATKGGEAFF. For the CDR3, the DNA is TGCGCCAGCAGCCAAGCCACGAAGGGCGGTGAAGCTTTCTTT.

Many counts were recorded for this clonotype. The chain joins TRBV7-3 to TRBJ1-1; the D is unclear. The length of the CDR3 is 13 residues. Trimming cost V 5 bases and J 3 bases, with 10 bases left between them. Germline assignment: CDR1 SGHTA and CDR2 FQGTGA. Here the CDR3 reads CASSVSGDTEAFF. CDR3 in DNA: TGTGCCAGCAGCGTATCAGGAGACACTGAAGCTTTCTTT.

Only one count was recorded for this clonotype. The junction differs from germline at one of its ends, possibly a read error. The J gene is TRBJ1-1, the V gene TRBV12-3 or TRBV12-4; possible D gene TRBD1, 5 bases. The CDR3 has 14 residues. CDR3 protein: CASSLGEINTEAFF. The DNA of the CDR3 is TGTGCCAGCAGCTTAGGGGAGATTAACACTGAAGCTTTCTTT.

This clonotype was seen repeatedly, ten times or more. The V gene is TRBV15, the J gene TRBJ1-6; D unclear. Germline lookup yields CDR1 LNHNV and CDR2 YYDKDF (reference sequence). Trimming removed 0 bases at V and 9 bases at J, with 6 bases between. This CDR3 has 13 amino acids. The CDR3 region is CATSRDSFSPLHF. The CDR3 DNA reads TGTGCCACCAGCAGAGACAGCTTTTCACCCCTCCACTTT.